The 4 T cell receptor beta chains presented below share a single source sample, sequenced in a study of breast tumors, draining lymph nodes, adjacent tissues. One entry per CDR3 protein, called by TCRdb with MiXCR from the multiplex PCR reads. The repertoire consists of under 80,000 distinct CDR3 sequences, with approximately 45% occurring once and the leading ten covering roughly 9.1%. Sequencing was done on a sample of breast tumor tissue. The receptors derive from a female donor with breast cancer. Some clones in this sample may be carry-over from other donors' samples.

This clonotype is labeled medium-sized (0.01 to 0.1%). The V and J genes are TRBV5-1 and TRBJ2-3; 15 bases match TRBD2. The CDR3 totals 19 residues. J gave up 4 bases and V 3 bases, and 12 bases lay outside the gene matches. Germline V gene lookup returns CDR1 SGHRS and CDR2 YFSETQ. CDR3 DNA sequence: TGCGCCAGCAGCTCCCCGCGGGGACTAGCGGGAGGTCGGGCAGATACGCAGTATTTT. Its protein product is CASSSPRGLAGGRADTQYF. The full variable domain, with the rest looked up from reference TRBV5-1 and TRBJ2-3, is KAGVTQTPRYLIKTRGQQVTLSCSPISGHRSVSWYQQTPGQGLQFLFEYFSETQRNKGNFPGRFSGRQFSNSRSEMNVSTLELGDSALYLCASSSPRGLAGGRADTQYFGPGTRLTVL.

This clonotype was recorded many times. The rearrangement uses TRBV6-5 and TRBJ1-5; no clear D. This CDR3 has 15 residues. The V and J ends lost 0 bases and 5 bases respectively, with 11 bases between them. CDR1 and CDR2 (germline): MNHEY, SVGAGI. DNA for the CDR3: TGTGCCAGCAGTTACTCCGCGGCAGGAGATCAGCCCCAGCATTTT. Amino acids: CASSYSAAGDQPQHF.

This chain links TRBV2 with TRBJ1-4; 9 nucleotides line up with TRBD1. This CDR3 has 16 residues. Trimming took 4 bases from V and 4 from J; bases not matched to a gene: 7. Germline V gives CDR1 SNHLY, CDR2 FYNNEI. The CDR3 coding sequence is TGTGCCAGCAGTGCCTCCGGGACAGGGAGTAATGAAAAACTGTTTTTT. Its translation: CASSASGTGSNEKLFF.

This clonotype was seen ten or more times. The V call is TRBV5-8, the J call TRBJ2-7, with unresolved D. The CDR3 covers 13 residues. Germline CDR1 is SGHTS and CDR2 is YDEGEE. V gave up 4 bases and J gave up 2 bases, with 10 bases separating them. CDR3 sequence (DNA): TGTGCCAGCAGCCCGGGTAGAGCCTACGAGCAGTACTTC. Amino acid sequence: CASSPGRAYEQYF.